A selection of T cell receptor beta chains follows, all from one sample in a study of Ad26.COV2.S vaccination and SARS-CoV-2 variants. TCRdb's table, derived via immunoSEQ multiplex PCR, lists solely in-frame clones and lacks some. The sample shows about 680,000 clones, roughly nine tenths of them seen only once. This specimen was peripheral blood, taken in a trial of Ad26.COV2.S vaccine versus placebo. Source of these receptors: a person between 18 and 59 years old who received the Ad26.COV2.S COVID-19 vaccine or a placebo. The CDR3 runs from the conserved cysteine through the conserved F or W. A D gene is named only where the DNA matches it firmly. Expanded clones are given a class, and other clones once, few, many or no size at all.

CDR3 protein: CASSLDWGAGQPQHF
CDR3 DNA: TGTGCCAGCAGCTTAGATTGGGGGGCAGGTCAGCCCCAGCATTTT
J gene: TRBJ1-5
clone size: NA
D gene: NA
V gene: TRBV11-2

CDR3 protein: CASSQGSGELFF
CDR3 DNA: TGCGCCAGCAGCCAAGGTTCCGGGGAGCTGTTTTTT
J gene: TRBJ2-2
clone size: NA
D gene: NA
V gene: TRBV4-1

CDR3 protein: CAASSGANVLTF
CDR3 DNA: TGTGCCGCCAGCTCTGGGGCCAACGTCCTGACTTTC
J gene: TRBJ2-6
clone size: NA
D gene: NA
V gene: TRBV27

CDR3 protein: CASRNRALPGQGDTEAFF
CDR3 DNA: TGTGCCAGTAGAAACCGGGCCTTACCGGGACAGGGGGACACTGAAGCTTTCTTT
J gene: TRBJ1-1
clone size: NA
D gene: TRBD1
V gene: TRBV19

CDR3 protein: CASSQEGKNTEAFF
CDR3 DNA: TGTGCCAGCAGCCAAGAAGGAAAGAACACTGAAGCTTTCTTT
J gene: TRBJ1-1
clone size: NA
D gene: NA
V gene: TRBV3-1/TRBV3-2

CDR3 protein: CASPRGSGGAAGLETQYF
CDR3 DNA: TGTGCCAGCCCCCGAGGTAGCGGGGGAGCCGCGGGGTTGGAGACCCAGTACTTC
J gene: TRBJ2-5
clone size: NA
D gene: TRBD2
V gene: TRBV2

CDR3 protein: CASSFYSPGTEYNSPLHF
CDR3 DNA: TGTGCCAGCAGTTTCTACAGCCCTGGGACAGAATATAATTCACCCCTCCACTTT
J gene: TRBJ1-6
clone size: few
D gene: TRBD1
V gene: TRBV27

CDR3 protein: CASRDDENYGYTF
CDR3 DNA: TGTGCCAGCAGGGATGACGAGAACTATGGCTACACCTTC
J gene: TRBJ1-2
clone size: NA
D gene: NA
V gene: TRBV25-1

CDR3 protein: CASSQDLRADTQYF
CDR3 DNA: TGTGCCAGCAGCCAAGATCTTAGGGCAGATACGCAGTATTTT
J gene: TRBJ2-3
clone size: NA
D gene: NA
V gene: TRBV14

CDR3 protein: CASSAGLGVYEQYF
CDR3 DNA: TGTGCCAGTAGTGCGGGGCTGGGGGTCTACGAGCAGTACTTC
J gene: TRBJ2-7
clone size: NA
D gene: NA
V gene: TRBV19

CDR3 protein: CASSHVTGYNEQFF
CDR3 DNA: TGTGCCAGCAGCCACGTGACAGGGTACAATGAGCAGTTCTTC
J gene: TRBJ2-1
clone size: NA
D gene: TRBD1
V gene: TRBV7-2

CDR3 protein: CASSLTLAGVTDTQYF
CDR3 DNA: TGTGCCAGCAGCTTAACCCTAGCGGGAGTGACAGATACGCAGTATTTT
J gene: TRBJ2-3
clone size: NA
D gene: TRBD2
V gene: TRBV7-9

CDR3 protein: CASSPGGGRNTGELFF
CDR3 DNA: TGTGCCAGCAGCCCGGGGGGTGGTCGGAACACCGGGGAGCTGTTTTTT
J gene: TRBJ2-2
clone size: NA
D gene: TRBD2
V gene: TRBV7-3

CDR3 protein: CASSGESGQTPDTQYF
CDR3 DNA: TGTGCCAGCAGCGGCGAATCTGGACAGACCCCAGATACGCAGTATTTT
J gene: TRBJ2-3
clone size: NA
D gene: NA
V gene: TRBV27

CDR3 protein: CAWSVGDFKYEQYF
CDR3 DNA: TGTGCCTGGAGTGTAGGCGACTTTAAATACGAGCAGTACTTC
J gene: TRBJ2-7
clone size: NA
D gene: NA
V gene: TRBV30

CDR3 protein: CASSLTRENTGELFF
CDR3 DNA: TGCGCCAGCAGCTTGACGCGAGAGAACACCGGGGAGCTGTTTTTT
J gene: TRBJ2-2
clone size: NA
D gene: NA
V gene: TRBV5-1

CDR3 protein: CASSQESGYYEQYF
CDR3 DNA: TGCGCCAGCAGCCAAGAGTCAGGGTACTACGAGCAGTACTTC
J gene: TRBJ2-7
clone size: NA
D gene: NA
V gene: TRBV4-1

CDR3 protein: CATSRVDSGIRPQHF
CDR3 DNA: TGTGCCACCAGCAGAGTGGACAGCGGAATTCGGCCCCAGCATTTT
J gene: TRBJ1-5
clone size: few
D gene: NA
V gene: TRBV15

CDR3 protein: CASSLRTSGFYNEQFF
CDR3 DNA: TGTGCCAGCAGCCTCCGGACTAGCGGATTTTACAATGAGCAGTTCTTC
J gene: TRBJ2-1
clone size: NA
D gene: TRBD2
V gene: TRBV4-2

CDR3 protein: CASSLRQGLDYGYTF
CDR3 DNA: TGTGCCAGCAGCTTGAGGCAGGGGCTGGACTATGGCTACACCTTC
J gene: TRBJ1-2
clone size: once
D gene: NA
V gene: TRBV7-9

CDR3 protein: CASSFGWSSYNEQFF
CDR3 DNA: TGCGCCAGCAGCTTTGGGTGGAGCTCCTACAATGAGCAGTTCTTC
J gene: TRBJ2-1
clone size: few
D gene: NA
V gene: TRBV5-1

CDR3 protein: CSVLVTNEKLFF
CDR3 DNA: TGCAGCGTTCTAGTTACTAATGAAAAACTGTTTTTT
J gene: TRBJ1-4
clone size: NA
D gene: NA
V gene: TRBV29-1

CDR3 protein: CASSLDRGTKSQETQYF
CDR3 DNA: TGTGCCAGCAGCTTAGATCGTGGTACGAAGAGCCAAGAGACCCAGTACTTC
J gene: TRBJ2-5
clone size: NA
D gene: NA
V gene: TRBV11-2

CDR3 protein: CASSGQENYGYTF
CDR3 DNA: TGTGCCAGCAGCGGACAGGAAAACTATGGCTACACCTTC
J gene: TRBJ1-2
clone size: few
D gene: TRBD1
V gene: TRBV7-9

CDR3 protein: CATSGFTRNGNTGELFF
CDR3 DNA: TGTGCCACCAGTGGGTTTACCCGGAACGGAAACACCGGGGAGCTGTTTTTT
J gene: TRBJ2-2
clone size: NA
D gene: NA
V gene: TRBV24-1

CDR3 protein: CATSDPPSADTQYF
CDR3 DNA: TGTGCCACCAGTGATCCGCCGAGCGCAGATACGCAGTATTTT
J gene: TRBJ2-3
clone size: NA
D gene: NA
V gene: TRBV24-1

CDR3 protein: CASSHQPGETQYF
CDR3 DNA: TGTGCCAGCAGCCATCAGCCGGGCGAGACCCAGTACTTC
J gene: TRBJ2-5
clone size: NA
D gene: NA
V gene: TRBV4-2

CDR3 protein: CAWSVEGRGELFF
CDR3 DNA: TGTGCCTGGAGTGTAGAGGGTCGCGGGGAGCTGTTTTTT
J gene: TRBJ2-2
clone size: NA
D gene: NA
V gene: TRBV30

CDR3 protein: CASSIVGRGNEQFF
CDR3 DNA: TGTGCCAGTAGTATAGTAGGGAGAGGCAATGAGCAGTTCTTC
J gene: TRBJ2-1
clone size: NA
D gene: NA
V gene: TRBV19

CDR3 protein: CASSYSGLPTYEQYF
CDR3 DNA: TGTGCCAGCAGTTACTCGGGACTCCCGACCTACGAGCAGTACTTC
J gene: TRBJ2-7
clone size: NA
D gene: NA
V gene: TRBV6-5

CDR3 protein: CASRDWGGAKNIQYF
CDR3 DNA: TGTGCCAGCAGAGACTGGGGGGGAGCCAAAAACATTCAGTACTTC
J gene: TRBJ2-4
clone size: NA
D gene: TRBD2
V gene: TRBV6-5

CDR3 protein: CASSLYREETQYF
CDR3 DNA: TGTGCCAGCAGTTTATATAGGGAAGAGACCCAGTACTTC
J gene: TRBJ2-5
clone size: NA
D gene: NA
V gene: TRBV27

CDR3 protein: CASSFGLISGANVLTF
CDR3 DNA: TGTGCCAGCAGCTTTGGACTCATCTCTGGGGCCAACGTCCTGACTTTC
J gene: TRBJ2-6
clone size: NA
D gene: NA
V gene: TRBV7-6

CDR3 protein: CASSLSVAGPRSYEQYF
CDR3 DNA: TGTGCCAGCAGTTTATCGGTAGCGGGGCCCCGCTCCTACGAGCAGTACTTC
J gene: TRBJ2-7
clone size: once
D gene: TRBD2
V gene: TRBV27

CDR3 protein: CAWSVRDRWIGQPQHF
CDR3 DNA: TGTGCCTGGAGTGTAAGGGACCGATGGATCGGTCAGCCCCAGCATTTT
J gene: TRBJ1-5
clone size: NA
D gene: NA
V gene: TRBV30

CDR3 protein: CASTRGAGTGELFF
CDR3 DNA: TGTGCCAGTACAAGGGGGGCAGGGACCGGGGAGCTGTTTTTT
J gene: TRBJ2-2
clone size: NA
D gene: NA
V gene: TRBV19

CDR3 protein: CASKWVNEQFF
CDR3 DNA: TGTGCCAGCAAGTGGGTTAATGAGCAGTTCTTC
J gene: TRBJ2-1
clone size: NA
D gene: NA
V gene: TRBV6-5

CDR3 protein: CATRASGNTDTQYF
CDR3 DNA: TGTGCCACCAGGGCTAGCGGGAACACAGATACGCAGTATTTT
J gene: TRBJ2-3
clone size: once
D gene: TRBD2
V gene: TRBV15

CDR3 protein: CASSLGMDRWSTEAFF
CDR3 DNA: TGTGCCAGCAGCCTTGGGATGGACAGGTGGTCCACTGAAGCTTTCTTT
J gene: TRBJ1-1
clone size: NA
D gene: TRBD1
V gene: TRBV5-8

CDR3 protein: CASSSYPPPDTQYF
CDR3 DNA: TGTGCCAGCTCCTCCTATCCGCCCCCAGATACGCAGTATTTT
J gene: TRBJ2-3
clone size: NA
D gene: NA
V gene: TRBV18

CDR3 protein: CASSPGQVGEQYF
CDR3 DNA: TGCGCCAGCAGCCCCGGACAGGTAGGCGAGCAGTACTTC
J gene: TRBJ2-7
clone size: NA
D gene: TRBD1
V gene: TRBV5-1

CDR3 protein: CASSQETQYF
CDR3 DNA: TGCGCCAGCAGCCAAGAGACCCAGTACTTC
J gene: TRBJ2-5
clone size: NA
D gene: NA
V gene: TRBV4-1

CDR3 protein: CASSKSPPGQGYETGNTIYF
CDR3 DNA: TGTGCCAGCAGCAAATCTCCCCCGGGACAGGGATATGAGACTGGAAACACCATATATTTT
J gene: TRBJ1-3
clone size: NA
D gene: NA
V gene: TRBV21-1

CDR3 protein: CASSQASGVADTQYF
CDR3 DNA: TGCGCCAGCAGCCAAGCCAGCGGCGTTGCAGATACGCAGTATTTT
J gene: TRBJ2-3
clone size: NA
D gene: NA
V gene: TRBV4-1

CDR3 protein: CASTTSSSGANVLTF
CDR3 DNA: TGTGCCAGCACTACTTCTAGCTCTGGGGCCAACGTCCTGACTTTC
J gene: TRBJ2-6
clone size: few
D gene: NA
V gene: TRBV6-6

CDR3 protein: CASRATGTVNYGYTF
CDR3 DNA: TGTGCCAGCAGGGCCACCGGGACCGTTAACTATGGCTACACCTTC
J gene: TRBJ1-2
clone size: NA
D gene: NA
V gene: TRBV28

CDR3 protein: CASSFTRSGSTDTQYF
CDR3 DNA: TGTGCCAGCAGCTTTACCCGAAGCGGGAGCACAGATACGCAGTATTTT
J gene: TRBJ2-3
clone size: NA
D gene: NA
V gene: TRBV7-8

CDR3 protein: CASSLLGPSSGNTIYF
CDR3 DNA: TGTGCCAGCAGCCTACTGGGACCGAGCTCTGGAAACACCATATATTTT
J gene: TRBJ1-3
clone size: NA
D gene: NA
V gene: TRBV4-2

CDR3 protein: CASSYRTGNTYEQYF
CDR3 DNA: TGTGCCAGCAGCTACCGTACCGGGAACACCTACGAGCAGTACTTC
J gene: TRBJ2-7
clone size: NA
D gene: NA
V gene: TRBV7-2

CDR3 protein: CASSRTGKDNSPLHF
CDR3 DNA: TGCGCCAGCAGCAGGACAGGGAAGGATAATTCACCCCTCCACTTT
J gene: TRBJ1-6
clone size: NA
D gene: TRBD1
V gene: TRBV5-1

CDR3 protein: CASSPGDNYGYTF
CDR3 DNA: TGTGCCAGCTCACCCGGGGATAACTATGGCTACACCTTC
J gene: TRBJ1-2
clone size: once
D gene: NA
V gene: TRBV18

CDR3 protein: CASSQDPPSGSTPGANVLTF
CDR3 DNA: TGTGCCAGCAGCCAAGATCCCCCCAGCGGGAGTACTCCTGGGGCCAACGTCCTGACTTTC
J gene: TRBJ2-6
clone size: NA
D gene: TRBD2
V gene: TRBV3-1/TRBV3-2

CDR3 protein: CASSFRVGTGMREQYF
CDR3 DNA: TGTGCCAGCAGTTTTAGGGTCGGGACAGGGATGAGGGAGCAGTACTTC
J gene: TRBJ2-7
clone size: NA
D gene: TRBD1
V gene: TRBV28

CDR3 protein: CASSLGASGSRRHNEQFF
CDR3 DNA: TGTGCCAGCAGCCTTGGGGCTAGCGGGAGTAGAAGGCACAATGAGCAGTTCTTC
J gene: TRBJ2-1
clone size: once
D gene: TRBD2
V gene: TRBV7-9

CDR3 protein: CASSSPSGPTDTQYF
CDR3 DNA: TGTGCCAGCAGCTCACCTAGCGGGCCCACAGATACGCAGTATTTT
J gene: TRBJ2-3
clone size: NA
D gene: TRBD2
V gene: TRBV3-1/TRBV3-2

CDR3 protein: CASSPQRTGGNTIYF
CDR3 DNA: TGTGCCAGCAGCCCACAGCGGACGGGAGGAAACACCATATATTTT
J gene: TRBJ1-3
clone size: NA
D gene: NA
V gene: TRBV11-1

CDR3 protein: CAGGTVETQYF
CDR3 DNA: TGTGCCGGCGGAACGGTGGAGACCCAGTACTTC
J gene: TRBJ2-5
clone size: NA
D gene: NA
V gene: TRBV5-4

CDR3 protein: CASTRRDGEAFF
CDR3 DNA: TGCGCCAGCACCAGAAGGGACGGTGAAGCTTTCTTT
J gene: TRBJ1-1
clone size: NA
D gene: NA
V gene: TRBV10-2

CDR3 protein: CASSFTGNSPLHF
CDR3 DNA: TGTGCCAGCAGTTTTACAGGGAATTCACCCCTCCACTTT
J gene: TRBJ1-6
clone size: NA
D gene: NA
V gene: TRBV12-3/TRBV12-4

CDR3 protein: CTSTPGGNRYEQYF
CDR3 DNA: TGCACCAGCACCCCCGGAGGGAACCGATACGAGCAGTACTTC
J gene: TRBJ2-7
clone size: NA
D gene: NA
V gene: TRBV1